Included here is one T cell receptor beta chain sequence, with context. The CDR3 is 13 amino acids. Trimming took off 3 bases at V and 4 bases at J, with 9 bases between the two ends. A TCRbeta library incorporating unique molecular identifiers was prepared. From the PCR reads, TCRdb called clonotypes with MiXCR, one entry per CDR3 protein. The repertoire holds 550,000 to 600,000 distinct CDR3 sequences, with 20% to 25% as singletons. The data were taken from a study of T-cell reconstitution after alpha-beta-depleted transplantation in children. This sample comprised PBMCs, mostly from graft donor cells, obtained 360 days after TCRalphabeta/CD19-depleted stem cell transplant. This receptor was taken from a boy younger than two who had a stem cell transplant for acute myeloid leukemia, so the T cells may come from the graft donor. The V call is TRBV12-3 or TRBV12-4, the J call TRBJ1-2; D may be TRBD1 (6 bases). The CDR3 loop is CASSLAGAYGYTF. The DNA for the CDR3 is TGTGCCAGCAGTTTGGCAGGGGCCTATGGCTACACCTTC.